Each of the 20 T cell receptor beta chains below was sequenced from the same sample in a study of blood T cell repertoires in COVID-19 (dated by TCRdb to the early 2020s). The library was generated by the immunoSEQ multiplex PCR assay. The table comes from immuneACCESS by way of TCRdb, which keeps in-frame sequences with V and J called. Part of the clones is missing from these tables; in studies checked, under half for an unresolved V gene and the rest for unknown reasons. Counted in this sample were over 250,000 clones; approximately 85% of them appeared once. The ten largest clonotypes hold about 5.1% of the sample. The sample taken for sequencing was peripheral blood. These TCRs come from a man aged 50-59 years with active or convalescent COVID-19.

V is TRBV3-1 (or the pseudogene TRBV3-2) and J is TRBJ2-7; TRBD2 might be the D (6 bases). CDR1 is LGHDT, CDR2 YNNKEL, per germline (reference sequence). Trimming pared 8 bases from V and 5 bases from J, leaving 16 bases between. The CDR3 is made up of 13 amino acids. The CDR3 loop reads CASAGRGVNEQYF. CDR3 DNA sequence: TGTGCCAGCGCCGGGCGGGGAGTGAACGAGCAGTACTTC.

This clone has more than one count but fewer than ten. The chain is built from TRBV5-1 and TRBJ1-6; D ambiguous. The germline V gene encodes CDR1 SGHRS and CDR2 YFSETQ. V dropped 0 bases and J dropped 7 bases, with 14 bases sitting between them. The CDR3 contains 16 residues. The DNA of the CDR3 is TGCGCCAGCAGCTTGGAATCCGCAGGAATAAATTCACCCCTCCACTTT. Translation gives CASSLESAGINSPLHF.

The chain is built from TRBV4-2 and TRBJ1-2; D is uncertain. The CDR3 totals 14 residues. Trimming pared 4 bases from V and 3 bases from J, leaving 12 bases between. Germline V gene data show CDR1 as LGHNA and CDR2 as YNFKEQ. The CDR3 region has the DNA TGTGCCAGCAGCCCTGAGGCGAAGGACTATGGCTACACCTTC. It encodes CASSPEAKDYGYTF.

The chain couples TRBV19 to TRBJ2-2; possible D gene TRBD2, 5 bases. Trimming stripped 9 bases from V and 9 bases from J, with 11 bases between. Germline V gene sequence: CDR1 LNHDA, CDR2 SQIVND (reference sequence). This CDR3 is built from 11 residues. CDR3 loop: CASGVGRELFF. The CDR3 region has the DNA TGTGCCAGCGGGGTCGGCCGGGAGCTGTTTTTT.

The chain recombines TRBV2 with TRBJ2-4, with D possibly matching TRBD2 (7 bases). CDR1 is SNHLY, CDR2 FYNNEI, per germline. The germline V and J ends were trimmed by 7 bases and 7 bases, with 17 bases remaining between them. This CDR3 is built from 14 residues. The CDR3 loop reads CASKAGGGGNIQYF. CDR3 sequence (DNA): TGTGCCAGCAAAGCCGGCGGGGGCGGGAACATTCAGTACTTC.

The chain carries TRBV29-1 and TRBJ2-1, with TRBD1 identical over 10 bases. The CDR3 contains 15 residues. CDR1 is SQVTM, CDR2 ANQGSEA, per germline. Losses at the gene ends were 0 bases for V and 3 bases for J; bases not matched to a gene: 2. The CDR3 here is CSVEDRTGGYNEQFF. CDR3 DNA sequence: TGCAGCGTTGAAGACCGGACAGGGGGCTACAATGAGCAGTTCTTC.

The chain joins TRBV27 to TRBJ2-1; maybe TRBD2 (6 bases). Trimming stripped 4 bases from V and 7 bases from J, with 20 bases between. The CDR3 sequence is 16 residues long. Germline lookup yields CDR1 MNHEY and CDR2 SMNVEV (reference sequence). Here the CDR3 DNA reads TGTGCCAGCAGTTCACCGACTAGGTCAAGCACGAATGAGCAGTTCTTC. Translation: CASSSPTRSSTNEQFF.

Regarding this clone: This sample includes further DNA sequences coding for the same CDR3. The V gene is TRBV10-3, the J gene TRBJ2-7, with unresolved D. Germline CDR1 is ENHRY and CDR2 is SYGVKD. CDR3 size: 12 residues. V was trimmed by 3 bases and J by 4 bases, leaving 7 bases between them. The CDR3 sequence: CAISDRGYEQYF. In DNA form, the CDR3 reads TGTGCCATCAGTGATCGCGGATACGAGCAGTACTTC.

This clone has only one observation. The chain uses TRBV9 and TRBJ2-3; a weak D match, TRBD1 (6 bases). This CDR3 comprises 16 residues. Germline CDR1 is SGDLS and CDR2 is YYNGEE. Trimming removed 2 bases at V and 0 bases at J, with 13 bases between. This CDR3 reads CASSVSGTKSTDTQYF. The DNA of the CDR3 is TGTGCCAGCAGCGTCTCCGGGACAAAAAGCACAGATACGCAGTATTTT. Supplemented by reference TRBV9 and TRBJ2-3, the full variable domain reads DSGVTQTPKHLITATGQRVTLRCSPRSGDLSVYWYQQSLDQGLQFLIQYYNGEERAKGNILERFSAQQFPDLHSELNLSSLELGDSALYFCASSVSGTKSTDTQYFGPGTRLTVL.

The genes are TRBV3-1 (or the pseudogene TRBV3-2) and TRBJ2-7; possible D gene TRBD2, 6 bases. CDR1 is LGHDT, CDR2 YNNKEL, per germline (reference sequence). The CDR3 extends over 13 amino acids. The V and J ends lost 6 bases and 7 bases respectively, with 16 bases between them. DNA of the CDR3: TGTGCCAGCAGTTTCGGGACTCCGGGGGAGCAGTACTTC. Translating it yields CASSFGTPGEQYF.

This sequence joins TRBV28 and TRBJ1-2, with D uncertain. This CDR3 is built from 13 residues. Trimming removed 3 bases at V and 0 bases at J, with 5 bases between. CDR1 and CDR2 from the germline V gene are MDHEN and SYDVKM. The CDR3 nucleotides are TGTGCCAGCAGTTTCGCGGCTAACTATGGCTACACCTTC. It translates to CASSFAANYGYTF.

The rearrangement joins TRBV14 to TRBJ2-7, with D possibly matching TRBD1 (7 bases). Germline-derived CDR1 and CDR2 are SGHDN and FVKESK. The CDR3 extends over 16 amino acids. V dropped 4 bases and J dropped 3 bases, with 19 bases sitting between them. The CDR3 protein is CASSPFRRGQFYEQYF. DNA of the CDR3: TGTGCCAGCAGCCCGTTTAGGAGGGGGCAGTTCTACGAGCAGTACTTC.

This clone was seen more than once but under ten times. This chain links TRBV20-1 with TRBJ2-7; D perhaps matches TRBD1 (5 bases). Trimming left V 3 bases short and J 6 bases short, with 18 bases between. This CDR3 is 14 amino acids long. Germline CDR1 is DFQATT and CDR2 is SNEGSKA (reference sequence). CDR3 residues: CSASRPGGALEQYF. In nucleotides, the CDR3 is TGCAGTGCTAGTAGGCCTGGTGGGGCTCTCGAGCAGTACTTC.

The rearrangement joins TRBV11-2 to TRBJ1-3, with D maybe TRBD1 (5 bases). V was trimmed by 4 bases and J by 2 bases, leaving 12 bases between them. Germline V lookup: CDR1 SGHAT, CDR2 FQNNGV. The CDR3 runs 15 residues. This chain's CDR3 is CASSSSTEAGNTIYF. CDR3 sequence (DNA): TGTGCCAGCAGCTCTTCGACAGAAGCTGGAAACACCATATATTTT.

This chain's CDR3 is CASSYRPAGEQYF. The CDR3 nucleotides are TGTGCCAGCAGTTACAGGCCAGCGGGTGAGCAGTACTTC. The chain employs TRBV6-2 or TRBV6-3 and TRBJ2-7; perhaps TRBD2 as D (6 bases). The CDR3 is 13 amino acids. V gave up 2 bases and J gave up 7 bases, with 12 bases separating them. Germline V CDR1 and CDR2: MNHEY, SVGEGT.

V gene TRBV10-2 combines with J gene TRBJ1-5, with D perhaps TRBD1 (5 bases). Germline lookup yields CDR1 WSHSY and CDR2 SAAADI. The CDR3 consists of 15 residues. Trimming took 3 bases from V and 1 from J, leaving 10 bases between them. As DNA, the CDR3 is TGCGCCAGCAGTGACCAAGGGGCGAGCAATCAGCCCCAGCATTTT. This encodes CASSDQGASNQPQHF.

The rearrangement links TRBV6-5 to TRBJ2-5, with TRBD1 matching over 8 bases. The germline V gene has CDR1 MNHEY and CDR2 SVGAGI. Trimming at V came to 7 bases and at J to 1 base, leaving 5 bases not matched to a gene. CDR3 size: 14 residues. The CDR3 DNA reads TGTGCCAGCAACGACAGGGGAGGCCAAGAGACCCAGTACTTC. Residues: CASNDRGGQETQYF.

CDR3 residues: CASSWTPSGEQYF. The DNA of the CDR3 is TGCGCCAGCAGCTGGACGCCCTCGGGGGAGCAGTACTTC. The chain carries TRBV5-1 and TRBJ2-7; D possibly corresponds to TRBD2 (5 bases). V lost 3 bases to trimming and J lost 7 bases, with 14 bases between them. The CDR3 is made up of 13 amino acids. Germline V gives CDR1 SGHRS, CDR2 YFSETQ. The full variable domain, with the rest looked up from reference TRBV5-1 and TRBJ2-7, is KAGVTQTPRYLIKTRGQQVTLSCSPISGHRSVSWYQQTPGQGLQFLFEYFSETQRNKGNFPGRFSGRQFSNSRSEMNVSTLELGDSALYLCASSWTPSGEQYFGPGTRLTVT.

The rearrangement links TRBV6-2 or TRBV6-3 to TRBJ1-3, with 7 bases identical to TRBD1. Germline V gives CDR1 MNHEY, CDR2 SVGEGT. The V gene end was trimmed by 6 bases and the J gene end by 3 bases; junction bases not matched to a gene: 5. CDR3 length: 14 residues. Here the CDR3 reads CASSRDSYGNTIYF. CDR3 coding DNA: TGTGCCAGCAGCCGGGACAGTTATGGAAACACCATATATTTT.

The chain carries TRBV28 and TRBJ2-7; 7 nucleotides align to TRBD2. Germline V gene sequence: CDR1 MDHEN, CDR2 SYDVKM. The CDR3 consists of 14 residues. J was trimmed by 3 bases and V by 1 base; bases with no gene match: 3. The CDR3, as DNA: TGTGCCAGCAGTTTATCCCCGGGGGGCTACGAGCAGTACTTC. Translating it yields CASSLSPGGYEQYF.